This T cell receptor (beta chain) was sequenced during a study of beta chain features in type 1 diabetes (dated by TCRdb to between 2017 and 2018). Notes on the research overall: No differences in mean age, gender distribution, total cell number or subset yield were found between patients and healthy donors. A total of roughly 110 million sorted cells were examined across all samples, and the number of cells per subset was strongly correlated with RNA yield. The study compared the TCRB repertoires of sorted circulating CD4+ T cell subsets in recently diagnosed type 1 diabetes patients with those in matched healthy donors. Regulatory and stem cell-like memory subsets were isolated from only 8 patients and about eight healthy donors, whereas naive and central memory subsets came from all 28 donors.

Each donor gave one peripheral blood draw, averaging roughly 120 mL, which was collected into heparinised tubes. Using a panel that included CD45RO, CCR7, CD25, CD127, CD95 and CD27, naive, central memory, regulatory and stem cell-like memory CD4+ T cells were sorted on a BD FACSAria II. All sorted populations exceeded 95% purity. PBMCs were isolated right away by Lymphoprep density gradient centrifugation and were stained directly, without culture. So that batch effects would be minimized, each experiment stained and sorted samples in pairs, pairing one healthy donor with one patient. A word on this clone: Its antigen has not been determined. No much larger clonotype is one base removed from it; base qualities were not supplied.

The entire isolated RNA was reverse transcribed using the High Capacity cDNA Reverse Transcription Kit, and thus expressed TCRB transcripts were sequenced. Naive, central memory and regulatory T cell samples underwent deep immunoSEQ sequencing, averaging approximately 3.5 million total reads per sample. Sorted cells were lysed in RLT buffer and RNA was extracted with DNase-treated RNeasy Micro or Mini kits, depending on cell number. Each cell subset was processed on its own to prevent cross-contamination, while patient and healthy donor samples were processed together. The immunoSEQ multiplex PCR was used to amplify TCRB sequences from cDNA, generating 87-bp fragments that spanned the CDR3 region. Sequencing of the amplicons was done on the Illumina HiSeq platform. The source study handled its data this way. Synthetic template baselines were used to correct PCR bias computationally, reads within Hamming distance 2 were collapsed together, and singletons that could not be merged were discarded. By aligning reads against IMGT, V, D and J genes, CDR3 length, and insertions or deletions at six rearrangement sites were assigned. Within each subset, clonotype counts were normalized to sorted cell number, after which true diversity and Gini coefficients were computed with the tcR R package. The overlap coefficient, calculated on TCRB nucleotide sequences, was used to measure repertoire sharing. As a proxy for the pre-selection repertoire, out-of-frame TCRB sequences from naive cells were analyzed. TCRdb re-hosts the immuneACCESS table, in-frame sequences only. Its copies lack some clones; in the studies checked, an unresolved V gene accounts for under half of them, and the cause for the rest is not known. Clonal size and the V and J genes are those of that table, whereas D and trimming came from the DNA. The sample includes around 430,000 clones, with around 30% observed a single time. The ten top clones hold roughly 0.066% of the sample.

Relative to germline, V is 0 bases shorter and J is 7 bases shorter, with 13 bases between their ends. CDR1 and CDR2 are read off the germline V gene as LGHNA and YSLEER. Including cysteine and phenylalanine, the CDR3 has 15 amino acids. Only the CDR3 DNA is retained, 45 bases long and in frame from the first base. Study-wide findings and limitations: A moderate but significant shortening of TCRB CDR3 length was observed in type 1 diabetes patients in all four CD4+ subsets. The naive, central memory and regulatory TCRB repertoires appeared to resemble one another more closely among patients than among healthy donors. Because cDNA was sequenced instead of genomic DNA, highly expressing activated cells could be over-represented, though the groups showed no difference in activation or CD3 levels. At VDJ recombination sites, patients with type 1 diabetes made fewer insertions and deleted more nucleotides, a pattern implying thymic rearrangement abnormalities. HLA sub-analyses involved small numbers of individuals, so any influence of HLA type on TCRB rearrangement remained unresolved. Shorter templates might be favored by PCR, yet because patient and control samples were amplified and corrected together, any such skew would affect both groups equally.

The clonotype was recovered from a man between 18 and 29 years old in good health. The chain joins TRBV4-3 to TRBJ2-1; matching of 6 bases hints at TRBD2 as the D gene. Specimen: naive CD4+ T cells from blood. Explained via the paper, the cell subset or site label denotes: true naive CD4+ T cells. The nucleotide sequence reads as follows: TGCGCCAGCAGCCAAGAAAGGGGACTCTCGAATGAGCAGTTCTTC. It translates as CASSQERGLSNEQFF.